This T cell receptor beta chain was sequenced during a study of T-cell reconstitution after alpha-beta-depleted transplantation in children. This sample's TCRbeta library carried unique molecular identifier barcodes. In TCRdb, the PCR reads were re-called with MiXCR into one record per CDR3 protein. The sample comprises 45,000 to 50,000 distinct CDR3 sequences, 50% to 55% of which are singletons, and roughly two fifths rests with the top ten. The length of the CDR3 is 18 residues. CDR1 and CDR2 (germline): MNHEY, SMNVEV (reference sequence). Trimming at V came to 8 bases and at J to 2 bases, leaving 17 bases not matched to a gene.

The sample was peripheral blood, taken before TCRalphabeta/CD19-depleted stem cell transplant. The source of this sequence is a boy under two years old with SCID, due to receive a stem cell transplant. The genes are TRBV27 and TRBJ2-2; 7 bases fit TRBD1. CDR3 region: CASQTGVGGQTNTGELFF. The CDR3 nucleotides are TGTGCCAGCCAAACTGGGGTAGGGGGACAGACAAACACCGGGGAGCTGTTTTTT.